One and the same sample provided the 6 T cell receptor beta chains below, sequenced in a study of T-cell reconstitution after alpha-beta-depleted transplantation in children. The TCRbeta library was prepared with unique molecular identifiers. TCRdb passed the PCR reads through MiXCR, listing each CDR3 protein once. The table has about 640,000 distinct CDR3 sequences, about an eighth seen once; the top ten hold over 2%. Sample: PBMCs, mostly from graft donor cells, taken 360 days after TCRalphabeta/CD19-depleted stem cell transplant. The origin of the receptors is a male patient younger than 18 who had a stem cell transplant for acute myeloid leukemia, so the T cells may come from the graft donor.

A note on this clonotype: The CDR3 does not end in the conserved phenylalanine or tryptophan, so this is likely a read error. The V gene is TRBV7-2, the J gene TRBJ2-7; TRBD2 agrees at 14 bases. The V segment lost 6 bases and the J segment 3 bases; nucleotides outside the gene matches: 4. This CDR3 contains 15 residues. Germline V gene data show CDR1 as SGHTA and CDR2 as FQGNSA. The CDR3 DNA sequence: TGTGCCAGCAGACGAGGGACTAGCGGGAGCTACGAGCAGTACTGC. It encodes CASRRGTSGSYEQYC.

In this sample, this clonotype turned up a few times. The V and J genes are TRBV11-2 and TRBJ2-7; D possibly uses TRBD1 or TRBD2 (6 bases each). Trimming removed 0 bases at V and 2 bases at J, with 14 bases between. Germline V gene sequence: CDR1 SGHAT, CDR2 FQNNGV. This CDR3 region has 16 residues. The CDR3 loop reads CASSLDRRGGPYEQYF. The CDR3 coding sequence is TGTGCCAGCAGCTTAGATCGTAGAGGGGGGCCCTACGAGCAGTACTTC.

The V call is TRBV11-1, the J call TRBJ2-7; D is uncertain. The germline V gene has CDR1 SGHAT and CDR2 FQDESV (reference sequence). The CDR3 consists of 14 residues. With 6 bases removed from V and 1 base from J, the gap between germline ends came to 13 bases. CDR3 in DNA: TGTGCCAGCAGGAAATTCCAGTCTTCCTACGAGCAGTACTTC. This gives the protein CASRKFQSSYEQYF. Drawing the rest from reference TRBV11-1 and TRBJ2-7, the complete variable domain is EAEVAQSPRYKITEKSQAVAFWCDPISGHATLYWYRQILGQGPELLVQFQDESVVDDSQLPKDRFSAERLKGVDSTLKIQPAELGDSAMYLCASRKFQSSYEQYFGPGTRLTVT.

The J gene is TRBJ2-7, the V gene TRBV10-3, with 12 nucleotides matching TRBD2. CDR1 is ENHRY and CDR2 is SYGVKD in the germline V gene. The CDR3 extends over 16 amino acids. Trimming took 4 bases from V and 6 from J; bases not matched to a gene: 10. CDR3 sequence reads: CAISGNLAGGPLEQYF. CDR3 DNA: TGTGCCATCAGTGGTAATCTAGCGGGAGGGCCCCTCGAGCAGTACTTC.

Only a few counts were recorded for this clonotype. This chain connects TRBV15 to TRBJ2-7, with D tentatively TRBD2 (5 bases). This CDR3 is 13 amino acids long. Per the germline V gene, CDR1 is LNHNV and CDR2 is YYDKDF (reference sequence). V dropped 0 bases and J dropped 11 bases, with 14 bases sitting between them. The CDR3 spells CATSRDRASNEYF. The DNA of the CDR3 is TGTGCCACCAGCAGAGATAGGGCTAGCAATGAGTACTTC.

V is TRBV28 and J is TRBJ1-1; D not certain. There are 13 residues in the CDR3. Germline V gives CDR1 MDHEN, CDR2 SYDVKM. V was shortened by 2 bases and J by 2 bases, with 6 bases between the two germline ends. The CDR3 is CASSLPINTEAFF. In DNA, the CDR3 is TGTGCCAGCAGTTTACCGATCAACACTGAAGCTTTCTTT.